These 30 T cell receptor beta chains were sequenced from one sample in a study of blood T cell repertoires in COVID-19. Using immunoSEQ multiplex PCR, the repertoire was profiled, and TCRdb retains in-frame clones only, with some absent. The sample has about 210,000 clones, about 92% seen once. Material: peripheral blood. The receptors shown here come from a man aged 25 to 40 with acute or convalescent COVID-19.

The V and J genes are TRBV27 and TRBJ2-7; the D is unclear. The CDR3 runs 13 residues. V dropped 3 bases and J dropped 2 bases, with 8 bases sitting between them. Germline assignment: CDR1 MNHEY and CDR2 SMNVEV (reference sequence). CDR3 sequence (DNA): TGTGCCAGCAGTTTGTACAATACCTACGAGCAGTACTTC. Translation: CASSLYNTYEQYF.

Details on this clone: The junction shows a germline mismatch at one end, possibly a read error. The chain is built from TRBV7-7 and TRBJ2-5, with D possibly TRBD2 on 7 matching bases. The CDR3 runs 14 residues. CDR1 and CDR2 (germline): SSHAT, FNYEAQ (reference sequence). The CDR3, as DNA: TGTGCTAGCAGCTCCACGGGGGGCGGGGAGACCCAGTACTTC. It codes for CASSSTGGGETQYF.

The chain joins TRBV7-8 to TRBJ2-4; tentatively, D is TRBD2 (6 bases). The CDR3 extends over 16 amino acids. V lost 4 bases, J lost 0 bases, and 13 bases lay in between. Germline lookup yields CDR1 SGHVS and CDR2 FQNEAQ. The CDR3 reads CASSSGTALAKNIQYF. Written as DNA, the CDR3 is TGTGCCAGCAGCTCCGGGACTGCACTAGCCAAAAACATTCAGTACTTC.

The genes are TRBV7-9 and TRBJ2-4; D is perhaps TRBD1 (6 bases). The germline CDR1 and CDR2 sequences are SEHNR and FQNEAQ (reference sequence). Trimming left V 1 base short and J 2 bases short, with 12 bases between. The CDR3 consists of 16 residues. The CDR3 DNA follows: TGTGCCAGCAGCTTAGTTGTACAGGGTCCCAAAAACATTCAGTACTTC. Its protein is CASSLVVQGPKNIQYF.

Here the CDR3 DNA reads TGTGCCAGTAGTAACATCCTCGACAGGGGGCAAGGTGAAAAACTGTTTTTT. The encoded protein is CASSNILDRGQGEKLFF. The gene calls are TRBV19 and TRBJ1-4; 10 bases line up with TRBD1. Germline V gene sequence: CDR1 LNHDA, CDR2 SQIVND (reference sequence). The CDR3 sequence is 17 residues long. V lost 4 bases, J lost 7 bases, and 12 bases stayed unmatched.

The V and J genes are TRBV30 and TRBJ1-5; no clear D. V was trimmed by 2 bases and J by 1 base, leaving 6 bases between them. Germline values: CDR1 GTSNPN, CDR2 SVGIG (reference sequence). The CDR3 consists of 13 residues. CDR3 coding DNA: TGTGCCTGGAGTTCGGGGAGCAATCAGCCCCAGCATTTT. It translates to CAWSSGSNQPQHF.

The table lists this clone with a count of one. This chain links TRBV7-8 with TRBJ1-1; perhaps TRBD1 as D (5 bases). CDR3 length equals 14 residues. The V gene's germline CDR1 is SGHVS and CDR2 FQNEAQ. V dropped 0 bases and J dropped 7 bases, with 12 bases sitting between them. CDR3 amino acids: CASSLAWGESEAFF. The CDR3 nucleotides read TGTGCCAGCAGCTTAGCGTGGGGCGAAAGTGAAGCTTTCTTT.

The rearrangement joins TRBV28 to TRBJ2-3; 7 bases fit TRBD1. This CDR3 contains 13 residues. From germline, CDR1 is MDHEN and CDR2 SYDVKM. The V and J ends lost 6 bases and 5 bases, in that order; junction bases with no gene match: 5. CDR3 in amino acids: CASRRQGVDTQYF. The CDR3, as DNA: TGTGCCAGCAGGAGACAGGGAGTAGATACGCAGTATTTT.

The chain combines TRBV6-2 or TRBV6-3 with TRBJ2-4, with 7 bases identical to TRBD2. This CDR3 comprises 19 residues. Germline V gene lookup returns CDR1 MNHEY and CDR2 SVGEGT. Losses at the gene ends were 2 bases for V and 1 base for J; bases not matched to a gene: 14. In nucleotides, the CDR3 is TGTGCCAGCAGTTACCCGGGGGGAAGTAGCCAGAGCGCCAAAAACATTCAGTACTTC. Its protein product is CASSYPGGSSQSAKNIQYF.

The rearrangement uses TRBV29-1 and TRBJ2-1; D gene ambiguous. Germline V gene lookup returns CDR1 SQVTM and CDR2 ANQGSEA. Trimming shortened V by 6 bases and J by 0 bases, and 12 bases separated the two germline ends. This CDR3 is built from 14 residues. CDR3 nucleotide sequence: TGCAGCGTGTTGGTACACGTCTCCTACAATGAGCAGTTCTTC. It codes for CSVLVHVSYNEQFF.

This clone was observed once. CDR3 sequence (DNA): TGTGCCACCAGTCCCTCCGCTCTCGGGACTAAGAACACCGGGGAGCTGTTTTTT. Amino acids: CATSPSALGTKNTGELFF. The rearrangement links TRBV24-1 to TRBJ2-2, with 7 bases matching TRBD2. V gave up 6 bases and J gave up 1 base; unmatched junction bases: 13. The CDR3 runs to 18 residues. Germline CDR1 and CDR2: KGHDR and SFDVKD.

The chain's CDR3 is CASSVWTSRNTIYF. The CDR3 DNA reads as TGTGCCAGCAGTGTATGGACTTCCCGAAACACCATATATTTT. V usage is TRBV2 and J usage is TRBJ1-3; D call uncertain. V lost 4 bases to trimming and J lost 5 bases, with 12 bases between them. Germline-derived CDR1 and CDR2 are SNHLY and FYNNEI. The CDR3 is made up of 14 amino acids.

The chain couples TRBV11-2 to TRBJ2-4; D perhaps matches TRBD2 (5 bases). CDR3 size: 17 residues. V was cut by 3 bases and J by 2 bases, with 17 bases left in between. Germline V gene data show CDR1 as SGHAT and CDR2 as FQNNGV. The CDR3 DNA follows: TGTGCCAGCAGCTTTAGGAGGCCGGGCCCTTCCAAAAACATTCAGTACTTC. It yields the protein CASSFRRPGPSKNIQYF.

The V and J genes are TRBV19 and TRBJ1-2; 8 bases align to TRBD1. The V segment lost 5 bases and the J segment 4 bases; nucleotides outside the gene matches: 12. Germline CDR1 reads LNHDA; CDR2 reads SQIVND (reference sequence). The CDR3 sequence is 16 residues long. This CDR3 reads CASSSVLGQGLYGYTF. The CDR3 DNA reads as TGTGCCAGTAGTTCGGTGCTCGGACAGGGTCTCTATGGCTACACCTTC.

The chain uses TRBV5-1 and TRBJ2-4, with 12 bases aligning to TRBD1. Germline CDR1 SGHRS, CDR2 YFSETQ. There are 18 residues in the CDR3. V trimming: 4 bases; J trimming: 4 bases; junction bases outside the gene matches: 12. CDR3: CASSNRDRGRPQKNIQYF. The CDR3 DNA is TGCGCCAGCAGCAACCGGGACAGGGGGCGTCCCCAAAAAAACATTCAGTACTTC.

The chain uses TRBV5-5 and TRBJ2-7; 9 bases line up with TRBD1. The germline V gene encodes CDR1 SGHKS and CDR2 YYEKEE (reference sequence). After removal of 4 bases from V and 5 bases from J, the junction contained 10 bases not matched to a gene. This CDR3 region has 15 residues. The CDR3 nucleotides read TGTGCCAGCAGCCATACCGGGACAGGGATCGACGAGCAGTACTTC. Protein: CASSHTGTGIDEQYF.

The chain has TRBV11-3 and TRBJ2-3, with D tentatively TRBD1 (6 bases). The germline gives CDR1 SGHNT, CDR2 YENEEA. The length of the CDR3 is 14 residues. Trimming took 1 base from V and 6 from J, leaving 11 bases between them. The CDR3 reads CASSLARGSDTQYF. Here the CDR3 DNA reads TGTGCCAGCAGCTTAGCCAGGGGATCCGATACGCAGTATTTT.

The V and J genes are TRBV20-1 and TRBJ2-7; D is unclear. The V end lost 3 bases, the J end lost 2 bases, and 17 bases lay between the germline ends. The germline V gene encodes CDR1 DFQATT and CDR2 SNEGSKA (reference sequence). This CDR3 contains 15 residues. The CDR3 region is CSASLGSRAAYEQYF. In DNA form, the CDR3 reads TGCAGTGCTAGTCTAGGTAGTCGTGCGGCCTACGAGCAGTACTTC.

The chain combines TRBV28 with TRBJ2-7, with 8 bases matching TRBD2. J was trimmed by 3 bases and V by 5 bases; bases with no gene match: 9. Germline assignment: CDR1 MDHEN and CDR2 SYDVKM. This CDR3 comprises 15 residues. The CDR3 DNA sequence: TGTGCCAGCAGTGCCACTAGCGGAAGCTACTACGAGCAGTACTTC. Its protein is CASSATSGSYYEQYF. Full variable domain (rest looked up from reference TRBV28 and TRBJ2-7): DVKVTQSSRYLVKRTGEKVFLECVQDMDHENMFWYRQDPGLGLRLIYFSYDVKMKEKGDIPEGYSVSREKKERFSLILESASTNQTSMYLCASSATSGSYYEQYFGPGTRLTVT.

The chain employs TRBV29-1 and TRBJ1-4, with D hard to call. The CDR3 length is 12 residues. In germline, CDR1 is SQVTM, CDR2 ANQGSEA. The chain's CDR3 is CSAISTNEKLFF. DNA for the CDR3: TGCAGTGCGATCTCAACTAATGAAAAACTGTTTTTT. Variable domain in full (rest from reference TRBV29-1 and TRBJ1-4): SAVISQKPSRDICQRGTSLTIQCQVDSQVTMMFWYRQQPGQSLTLIATANQGSEATYESGFVIDKFPISRPNLTFSTLTVSNMSPEDSSIYLCSAISTNEKLFFGSGTQLSVL.

V gene TRBV12-3 or TRBV12-4 combines with J gene TRBJ2-2; D is undetermined. Trimming pared 4 bases from V and 4 bases from J, leaving 4 bases between. CDR3 size: 12 residues. The CDR3 coding sequence is TGTGCCAGCAGTTCTAGCACCGGGGAGCTGTTTTTT. Protein product: CASSSSTGELFF.

The chain has TRBV14 and TRBJ2-1; maybe TRBD2 (6 bases). This CDR3 contains 14 residues. The V end lost 0 bases, the J end lost 3 bases, and 6 bases lay between the germline ends. Germline loops: CDR1 SGHDN, CDR2 FVKESK. CDR3 coding DNA: TGTGCCAGCAGCCAAGAGGGACTCTACAATGAGCAGTTCTTC. Encoded protein: CASSQEGLYNEQFF.

V usage is TRBV3-1 (or the pseudogene TRBV3-2) and J usage is TRBJ2-4; tentative D call: TRBD1 (10 bases). This CDR3 has 20 residues. In germline, CDR1 is LGHDT, CDR2 YNNKEL (reference sequence). V was trimmed by 4 bases and J by 6 bases, leaving 31 bases between them. CDR3 amino acids: CASSLFPGQGSGRLGNIQYF. CDR3 nucleotide sequence: TGTGCCAGCAGCCTCTTCCCGGGACAGGGGAGCGGGAGGTTGGGAAACATTCAGTACTTC.

This chain links TRBV29-1 with TRBJ1-1; D is perhaps TRBD1 (6 bases). The CDR3 is 14 amino acids. Germline CDR1 SQVTM, CDR2 ANQGSEA. V gave up 7 bases and J gave up 0 bases, with 15 bases separating them. CDR3 residues: CSALQGLVNTEAFF. The CDR3 DNA sequence: TGCAGCGCACTACAGGGATTGGTGAACACTGAAGCTTTCTTT.

The chain couples TRBV20-1 to TRBJ1-5; TRBD1 matches at 9 bases. Germline assignment: CDR1 DFQATT and CDR2 SNEGSKA (reference sequence). The CDR3 has 14 residues. Losses at the gene ends were 3 bases for V and 4 bases for J; bases not matched to a gene: 4. The CDR3, as DNA: TGCAGTGCTAGTGCCGGGACAGGGAATCAGCCCCAGCATTTT. It encodes CSASAGTGNQPQHF.

The chain carries TRBV19 and TRBJ1-5; 9 positions agree with TRBD1. CDR3 length equals 13 residues. Germline loops: CDR1 LNHDA, CDR2 SQIVND (reference sequence). DNA for the CDR3: TGTGCATCCGAAGGGGACAGGGATCAGCCCCAGCATTTT. Its translation: CASEGDRDQPQHF.

The chain employs TRBV19 and TRBJ1-1; D is undetermined. CDR1 is LNHDA, CDR2 SQIVND, per germline (reference sequence). This CDR3 is 13 amino acids long. Trimming took 6 bases from V and 2 from J, leaving 10 bases between them. Here the CDR3 reads CASSSVANTEAFF. The CDR3 region has the DNA TGTGCCAGTAGCAGCGTAGCTAACACTGAAGCTTTCTTT.

This clone showed up just once. The CDR3 here is CASSPTDRSNYGYTF. CDR3 bases: TGCGCCAGCAGCCCAACGGACAGGAGTAACTATGGCTACACCTTC. The chain has TRBV4-1 and TRBJ1-2; TRBD1 aligns across 7 bases. The V gene's germline CDR1 is MGHRA and CDR2 YSYEKL. V lost 4 bases and J lost 1; bases outside the gene matches: 6. The CDR3 runs 15 residues.

The gene calls are TRBV7-3 and TRBJ2-3, with 7 bases aligning to TRBD2. CDR1 is SGHTA, CDR2 FQGTGA, per germline. This CDR3 comprises 15 residues. Trimming took 5 bases from V and 5 from J; bases not matched to a gene: 10. The CDR3 DNA reads as TGTGCCAGCAGCATTAGCGGGCGAAATATAGATACGCAGTATTTT. As protein: CASSISGRNIDTQYF.

There are a few counts of this clone. CDR3 sequence: CASSKGTGSHYGYTF. The CDR3 DNA sequence: TGTGCCAGTAGTAAAGGAACCGGGAGCCACTATGGCTACACCTTC. The chain combines TRBV19 with TRBJ1-2; D ambiguous. V was cut by 4 bases and J by 3 bases, with 15 bases left in between. Germline values: CDR1 LNHDA, CDR2 SQIVND (reference sequence). There are 15 residues in the CDR3. Drawing the rest from reference TRBV19 and TRBJ1-2, the complete variable domain is DGGITQSPKYLFRKEGQNVTLSCEQNLNHDAMYWYRQDPGQGLRLIYYSQIVNDFQKGDIAEGYSVSREKKESFPLTVTSAQKNPTAFYLCASSKGTGSHYGYTFGSGTRLTVV.